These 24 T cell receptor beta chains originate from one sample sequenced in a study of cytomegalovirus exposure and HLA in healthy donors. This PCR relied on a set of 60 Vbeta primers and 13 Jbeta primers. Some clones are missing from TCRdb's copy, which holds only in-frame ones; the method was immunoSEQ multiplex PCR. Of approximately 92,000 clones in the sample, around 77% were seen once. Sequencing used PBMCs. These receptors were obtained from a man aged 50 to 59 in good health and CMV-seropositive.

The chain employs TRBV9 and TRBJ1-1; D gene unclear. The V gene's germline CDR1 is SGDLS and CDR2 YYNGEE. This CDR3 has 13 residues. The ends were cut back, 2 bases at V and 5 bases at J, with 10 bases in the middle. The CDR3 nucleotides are TGTGCCAGCAGCGTCTGGGAGGGTACTGAAGCTTTCTTT. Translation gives CASSVWEGTEAFF. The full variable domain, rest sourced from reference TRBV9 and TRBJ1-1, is DSGVTQTPKHLITATGQRVTLRCSPRSGDLSVYWYQQSLDQGLQFLIQYYNGEERAKGNILERFSAQQFPDLHSELNLSSLELGDSALYFCASSVWEGTEAFFGQGTRLTVV.

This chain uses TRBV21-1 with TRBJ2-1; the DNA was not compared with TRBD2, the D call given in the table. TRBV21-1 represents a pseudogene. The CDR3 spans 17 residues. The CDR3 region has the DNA TGTGCCAGCAGCAAAAAAGCGACTAGCGGGGTCCAGGATGAGCAGTTCTTC. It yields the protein CASSKKATSGVQDEQFF.

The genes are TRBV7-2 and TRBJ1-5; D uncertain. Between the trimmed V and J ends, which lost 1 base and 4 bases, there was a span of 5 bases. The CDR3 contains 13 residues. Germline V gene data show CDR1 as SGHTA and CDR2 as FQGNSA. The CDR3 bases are TGTGCCAGCAGCTTAGAGAGAAATCAGCCCCAGCATTTT. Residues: CASSLERNQPQHF. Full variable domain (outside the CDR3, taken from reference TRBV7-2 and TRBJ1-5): GAGVSQSPSNKVTEKGKDVELRCDPISGHTALYWYRQSLGQGLEFLIYFQGNSAPDKSGLPSDRFSAERTGGSVSTLTIQRTQQEDSAVYLCASSLERNQPQHFGDGTRLSIL.

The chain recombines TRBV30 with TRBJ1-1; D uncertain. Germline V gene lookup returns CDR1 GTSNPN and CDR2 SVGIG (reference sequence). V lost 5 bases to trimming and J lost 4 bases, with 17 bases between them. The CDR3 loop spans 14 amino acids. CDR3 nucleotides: TGTGCCTGGCGACCCGGTCCGCGGAGCACTGAAGCTTTCTTT. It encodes CAWRPGPRSTEAFF.

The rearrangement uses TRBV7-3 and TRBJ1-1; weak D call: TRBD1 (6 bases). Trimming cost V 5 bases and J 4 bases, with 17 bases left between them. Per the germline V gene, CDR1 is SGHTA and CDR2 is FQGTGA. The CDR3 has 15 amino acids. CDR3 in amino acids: CASSISQGGATEAFF. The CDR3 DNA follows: TGTGCCAGCAGCATCTCACAGGGTGGGGCCACTGAAGCTTTCTTT.

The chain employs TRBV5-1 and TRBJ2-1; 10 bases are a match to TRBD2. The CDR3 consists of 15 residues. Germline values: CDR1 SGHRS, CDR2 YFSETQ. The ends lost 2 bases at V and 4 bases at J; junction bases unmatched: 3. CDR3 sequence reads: CASSFTSGVYNEQFF. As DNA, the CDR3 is TGCGCCAGCAGCTTTACTAGCGGGGTTTACAATGAGCAGTTCTTC.

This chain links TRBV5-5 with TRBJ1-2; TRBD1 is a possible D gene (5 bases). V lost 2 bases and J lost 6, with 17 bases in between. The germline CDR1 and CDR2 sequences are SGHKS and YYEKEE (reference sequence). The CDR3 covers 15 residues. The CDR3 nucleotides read TGTGCCAGCAGCTTAGGACATCCCATGGGGCATGGCTACACCTTC. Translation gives CASSLGHPMGHGYTF.

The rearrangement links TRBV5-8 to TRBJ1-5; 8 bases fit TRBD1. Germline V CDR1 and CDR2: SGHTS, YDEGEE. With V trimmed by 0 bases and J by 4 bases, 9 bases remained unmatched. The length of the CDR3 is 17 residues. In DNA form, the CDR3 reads TGTGCCAGCAGCTTGGGGCTTGGACAGGGTGGGAATCAGCCCCAGCATTTT. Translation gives CASSLGLGQGGNQPQHF.

DNA for the CDR3: TGTGCCAGCAGTGGGGCAAGGTTGCCTCAAGAGACCCAGTACTTC. Translation: CASSGARLPQETQYF. The chain links TRBV2 to TRBJ2-5; D is uncertain. The CDR3 has 15 amino acids. Deletions cut 4 bases from V and 2 bases from J, with 14 bases between. The germline gives CDR1 SNHLY, CDR2 FYNNEI.

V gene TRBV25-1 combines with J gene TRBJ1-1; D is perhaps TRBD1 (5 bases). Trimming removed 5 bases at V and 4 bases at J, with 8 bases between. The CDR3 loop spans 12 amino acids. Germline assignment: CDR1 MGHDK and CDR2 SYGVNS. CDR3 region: CASSWGGTEAFF. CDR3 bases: TGTGCCAGCAGTTGGGGGGGCACTGAAGCTTTCTTT.

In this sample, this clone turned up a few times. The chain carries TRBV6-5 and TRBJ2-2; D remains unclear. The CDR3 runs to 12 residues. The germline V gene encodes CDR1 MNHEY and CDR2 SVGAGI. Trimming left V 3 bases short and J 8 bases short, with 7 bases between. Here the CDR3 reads CASSYMRGELFF. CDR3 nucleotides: TGTGCCAGCAGTTATATGAGGGGGGAGCTGTTTTTT.

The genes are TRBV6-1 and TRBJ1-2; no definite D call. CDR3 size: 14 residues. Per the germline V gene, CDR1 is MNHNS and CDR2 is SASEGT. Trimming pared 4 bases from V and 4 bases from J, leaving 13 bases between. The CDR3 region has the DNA TGTGCCAGCAGTGCGTTGGGCTCCCCCTATGGCTACACCTTC. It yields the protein CASSALGSPYGYTF.

The DNA of the CDR3 is TGTGCCAGCAGTTCCGCTATTGAAACGACAGGGGGCCCACAGTCTGGGGCCAACGTCCTGACTTTC. As protein: CASSSAIETTGGPQSGANVLTF. The chain uses TRBV27 and TRBJ2-6; 10 bases agree with TRBD1. The CDR3 loop spans 22 amino acids. With V trimmed by 4 bases and J by 1 base, 19 bases remained unmatched. Germline V gene sequence: CDR1 MNHEY, CDR2 SMNVEV (reference sequence).

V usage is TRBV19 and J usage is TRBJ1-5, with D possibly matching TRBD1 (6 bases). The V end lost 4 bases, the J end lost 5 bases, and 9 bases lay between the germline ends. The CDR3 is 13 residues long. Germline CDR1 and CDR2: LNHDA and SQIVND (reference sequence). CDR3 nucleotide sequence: TGTGCCAGTAGTACATACAGGGATCAGCCCCAGCATTTT. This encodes CASSTYRDQPQHF.

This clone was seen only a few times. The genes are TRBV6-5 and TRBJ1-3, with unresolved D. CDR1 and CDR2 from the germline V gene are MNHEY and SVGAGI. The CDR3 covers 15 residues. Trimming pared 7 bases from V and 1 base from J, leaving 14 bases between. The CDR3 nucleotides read TGTGCCAGCATGGCGGGCTCGGATTCTGGAAACACCATATATTTT. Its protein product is CASMAGSDSGNTIYF.

The CDR3 DNA sequence: TGTGCCAGCAGTTCCGGGACAGGGGGTCCATTGGGCTACACCTTC. Protein: CASSSGTGGPLGYTF. The rearrangement links TRBV27 to TRBJ1-2, with 11 nucleotides matching TRBD1. The junction had 9 bases not matched to a gene; V was cut back by 4 bases and J by 8 bases. This CDR3 contains 15 residues. Germline V gene data show CDR1 as MNHEY and CDR2 as SMNVEV (reference sequence).

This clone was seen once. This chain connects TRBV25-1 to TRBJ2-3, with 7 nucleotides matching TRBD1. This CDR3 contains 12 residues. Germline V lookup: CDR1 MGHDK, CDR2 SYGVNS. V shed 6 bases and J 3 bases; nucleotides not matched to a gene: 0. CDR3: CASRQGTDTQYF. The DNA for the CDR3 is TGTGCCAGCAGACAGGGGACAGATACGCAGTATTTT.

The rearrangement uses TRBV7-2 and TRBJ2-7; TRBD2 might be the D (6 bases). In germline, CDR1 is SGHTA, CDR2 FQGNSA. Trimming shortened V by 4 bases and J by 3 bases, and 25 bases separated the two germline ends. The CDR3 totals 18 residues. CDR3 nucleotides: TGTGCCAGCAGCTCGAGTACTATGGAGGGGATCCTTTTCTACGAGCAGTACTTC. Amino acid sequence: CASSSSTMEGILFYEQYF.

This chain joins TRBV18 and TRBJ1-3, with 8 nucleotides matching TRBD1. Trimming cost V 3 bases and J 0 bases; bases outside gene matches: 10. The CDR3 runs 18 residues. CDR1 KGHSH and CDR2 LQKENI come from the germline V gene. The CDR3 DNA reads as TGTGCCAGCTCACCTCCTGGGACAGGTCTTCTCTCTGGAAACACCATATATTTT. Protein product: CASSPPGTGLLSGNTIYF.

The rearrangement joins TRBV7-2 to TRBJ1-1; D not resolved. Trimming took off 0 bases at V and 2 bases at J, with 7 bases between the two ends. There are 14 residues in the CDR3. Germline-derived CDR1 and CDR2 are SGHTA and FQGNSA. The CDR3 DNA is TGTGCCAGCAGCTTAGCACCGGGAAACACTGAAGCTTTCTTT. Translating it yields CASSLAPGNTEAFF.

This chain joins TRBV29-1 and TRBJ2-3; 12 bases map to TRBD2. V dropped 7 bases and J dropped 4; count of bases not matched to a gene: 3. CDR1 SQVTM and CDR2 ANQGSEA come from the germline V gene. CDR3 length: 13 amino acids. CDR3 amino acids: CSASGGAPDTQYF. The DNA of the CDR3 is TGCAGCGCTAGCGGGGGGGCGCCAGATACGCAGTATTTT.

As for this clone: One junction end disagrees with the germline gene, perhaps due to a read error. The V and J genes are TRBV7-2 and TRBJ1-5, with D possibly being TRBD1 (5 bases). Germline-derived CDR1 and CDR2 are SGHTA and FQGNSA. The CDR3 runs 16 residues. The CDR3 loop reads CASSPGHELTHQPQNF. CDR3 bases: TGTGCCAGCAGCCCCGGACACGAACTAACCCATCAGCCCCAGAATTTT.

CDR3 bases: TGTGCCAGCAACGCGATAACTAATGAAAAACTGTTTTTT. It encodes CASNAITNEKLFF. This sequence joins TRBV2 and TRBJ1-4; no clear D. Trimming left V 7 bases short and J 1 base short, with 7 bases between. This CDR3 has 13 residues. CDR1 SNHLY and CDR2 FYNNEI come from the germline V gene.

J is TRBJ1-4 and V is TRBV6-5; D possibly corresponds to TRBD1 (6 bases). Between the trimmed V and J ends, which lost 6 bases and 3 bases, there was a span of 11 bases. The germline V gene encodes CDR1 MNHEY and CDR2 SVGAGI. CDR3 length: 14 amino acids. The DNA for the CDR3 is TGTGCCAGCAGACCGACAGGCCCTAATGAAAAACTGTTTTTT. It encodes CASRPTGPNEKLFF.